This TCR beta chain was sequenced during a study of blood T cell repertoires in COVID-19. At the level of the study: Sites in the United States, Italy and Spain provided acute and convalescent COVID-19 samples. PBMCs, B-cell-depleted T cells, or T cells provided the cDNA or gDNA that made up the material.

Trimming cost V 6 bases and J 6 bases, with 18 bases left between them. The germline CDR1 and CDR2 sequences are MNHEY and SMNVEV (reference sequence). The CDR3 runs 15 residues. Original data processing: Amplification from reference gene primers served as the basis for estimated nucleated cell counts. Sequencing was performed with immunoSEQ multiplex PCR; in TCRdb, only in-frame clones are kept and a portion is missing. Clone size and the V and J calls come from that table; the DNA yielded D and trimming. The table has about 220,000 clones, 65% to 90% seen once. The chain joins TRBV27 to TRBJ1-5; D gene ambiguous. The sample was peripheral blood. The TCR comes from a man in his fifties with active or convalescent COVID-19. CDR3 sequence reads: CASRPPLRPGQPQHF. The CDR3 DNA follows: TGTGCCAGCAGGCCACCACTACGGCCGGGTCAGCCCCAGCATTTT.